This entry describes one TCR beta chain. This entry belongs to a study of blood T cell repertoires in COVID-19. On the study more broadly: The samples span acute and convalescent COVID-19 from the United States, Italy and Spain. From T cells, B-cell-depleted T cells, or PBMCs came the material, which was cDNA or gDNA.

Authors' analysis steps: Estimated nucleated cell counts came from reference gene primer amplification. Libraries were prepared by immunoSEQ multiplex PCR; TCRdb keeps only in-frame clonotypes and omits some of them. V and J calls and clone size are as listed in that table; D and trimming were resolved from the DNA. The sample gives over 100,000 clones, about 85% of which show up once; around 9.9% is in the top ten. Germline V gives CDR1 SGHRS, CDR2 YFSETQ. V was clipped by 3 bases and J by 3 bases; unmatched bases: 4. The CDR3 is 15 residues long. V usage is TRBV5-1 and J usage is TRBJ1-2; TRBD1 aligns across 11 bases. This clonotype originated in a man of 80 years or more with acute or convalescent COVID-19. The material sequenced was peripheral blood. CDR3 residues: CASSSGQGADYGYTF. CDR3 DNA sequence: TGCGCCAGCAGCTCAGGACAGGGGGCCGACTATGGCTACACCTTC.